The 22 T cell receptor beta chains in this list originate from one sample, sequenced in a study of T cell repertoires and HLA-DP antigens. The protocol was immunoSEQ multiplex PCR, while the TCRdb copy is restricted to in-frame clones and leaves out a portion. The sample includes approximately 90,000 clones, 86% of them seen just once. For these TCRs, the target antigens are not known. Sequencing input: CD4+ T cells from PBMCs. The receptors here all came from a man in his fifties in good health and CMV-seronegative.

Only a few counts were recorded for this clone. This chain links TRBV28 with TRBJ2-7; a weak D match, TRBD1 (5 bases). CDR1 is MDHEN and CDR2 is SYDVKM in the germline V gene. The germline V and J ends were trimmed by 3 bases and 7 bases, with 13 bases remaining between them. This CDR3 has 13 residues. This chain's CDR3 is CASSFHQGREQYF. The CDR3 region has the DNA TGTGCCAGCAGTTTCCATCAGGGCCGGGAGCAGTACTTC.

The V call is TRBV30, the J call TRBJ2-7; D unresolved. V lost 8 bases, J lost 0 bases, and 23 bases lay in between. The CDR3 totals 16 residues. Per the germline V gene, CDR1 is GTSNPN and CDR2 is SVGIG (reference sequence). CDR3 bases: TGTGCCGGATCAGTAAGCCCCCCTACGGGCTCCTACGAGCAGTACTTC. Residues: CAGSVSPPTGSYEQYF.

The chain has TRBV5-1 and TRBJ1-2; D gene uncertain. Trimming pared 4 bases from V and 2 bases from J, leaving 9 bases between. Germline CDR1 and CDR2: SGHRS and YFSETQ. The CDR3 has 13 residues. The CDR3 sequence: CASSITQNYGYTF. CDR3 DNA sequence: TGCGCCAGCAGCATAACACAGAACTATGGCTACACCTTC. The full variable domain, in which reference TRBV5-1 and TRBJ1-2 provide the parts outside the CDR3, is KAGVTQTPRYLIKTRGQQVTLSCSPISGHRSVSWYQQTPGQGLQFLFEYFSETQRNKGNFPGRFSGRQFSNSRSEMNVSTLELGDSALYLCASSITQNYGYTFGSGTRLTVV.

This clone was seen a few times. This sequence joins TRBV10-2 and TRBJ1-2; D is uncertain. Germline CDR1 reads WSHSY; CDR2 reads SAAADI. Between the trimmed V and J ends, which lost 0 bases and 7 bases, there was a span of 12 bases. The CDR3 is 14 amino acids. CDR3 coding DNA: TGCGCCAGCAGTGAGTCGTACGGACCCAGTGGCTACACCTTC. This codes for CASSESYGPSGYTF.

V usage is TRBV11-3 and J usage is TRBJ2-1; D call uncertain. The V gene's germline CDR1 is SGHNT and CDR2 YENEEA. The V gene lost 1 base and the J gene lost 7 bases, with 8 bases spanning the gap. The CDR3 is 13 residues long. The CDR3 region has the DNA TGTGCCAGCAGCTTAGTAGTGGGGAATGAGCAGTTCTTC. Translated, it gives CASSLVVGNEQFF.

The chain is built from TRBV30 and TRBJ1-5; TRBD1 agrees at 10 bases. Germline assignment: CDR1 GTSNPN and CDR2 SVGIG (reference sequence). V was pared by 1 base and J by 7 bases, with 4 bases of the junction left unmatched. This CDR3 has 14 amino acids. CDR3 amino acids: CAWSEGQGSQPQHF. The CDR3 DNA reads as TGTGCCTGGAGTGAGGGACAGGGGTCCCAGCCCCAGCATTTT.

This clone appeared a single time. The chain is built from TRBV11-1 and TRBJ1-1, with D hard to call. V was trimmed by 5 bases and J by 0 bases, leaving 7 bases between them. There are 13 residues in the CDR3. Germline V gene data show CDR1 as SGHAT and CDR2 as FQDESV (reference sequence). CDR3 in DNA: TGTGCCAGCAGCCGGGTGATGAACACTGAAGCTTTCTTT. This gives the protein CASSRVMNTEAFF.

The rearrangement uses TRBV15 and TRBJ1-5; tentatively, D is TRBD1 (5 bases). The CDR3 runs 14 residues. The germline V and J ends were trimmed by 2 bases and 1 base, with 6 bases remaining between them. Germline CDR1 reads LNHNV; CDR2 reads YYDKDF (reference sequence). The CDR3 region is CATSRRDSNQPQHF. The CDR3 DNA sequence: TGTGCCACCAGCAGACGGGACAGCAATCAGCCCCAGCATTTT.

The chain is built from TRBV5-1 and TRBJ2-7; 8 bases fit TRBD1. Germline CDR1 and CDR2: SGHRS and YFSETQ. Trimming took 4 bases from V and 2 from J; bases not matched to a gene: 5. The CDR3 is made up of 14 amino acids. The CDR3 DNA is TGCGCCAGCAGCCTCACGGGACAGGCCTACGAGCAGTACTTC. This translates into CASSLTGQAYEQYF.

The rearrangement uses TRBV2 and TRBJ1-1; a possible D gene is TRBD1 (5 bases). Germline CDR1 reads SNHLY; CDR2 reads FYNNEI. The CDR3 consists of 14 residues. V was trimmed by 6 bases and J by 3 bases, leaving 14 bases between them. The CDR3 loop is CASSGQGTHTEAFF. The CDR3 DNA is TGTGCCAGCAGCGGTCAGGGTACGCACACTGAAGCTTTCTTT.

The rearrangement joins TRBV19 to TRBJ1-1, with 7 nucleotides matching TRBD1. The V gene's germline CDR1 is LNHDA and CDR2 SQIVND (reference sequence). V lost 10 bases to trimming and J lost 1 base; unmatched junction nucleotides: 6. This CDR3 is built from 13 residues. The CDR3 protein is CATRDRQNTEAFF. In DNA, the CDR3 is TGTGCCACTAGGGACAGACAGAACACTGAAGCTTTCTTT.

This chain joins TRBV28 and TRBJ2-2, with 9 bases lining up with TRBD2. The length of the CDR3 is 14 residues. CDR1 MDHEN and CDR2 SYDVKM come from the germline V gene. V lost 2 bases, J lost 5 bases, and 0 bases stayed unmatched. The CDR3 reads CASSLSGRTGELFF. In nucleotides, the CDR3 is TGTGCCAGCAGTTTAAGCGGGAGGACCGGGGAGCTGTTTTTT.

CDR3 amino acids: CASSLSSNQPQHF. DNA of the CDR3: TGTGCCAGCAGTTTAAGTAGCAATCAGCCCCAGCATTTT. V usage is TRBV28 and J usage is TRBJ1-5; D is ambiguous. V was shortened by 2 bases and J by 0 bases, with 2 bases between the two germline ends. Germline V gene sequence: CDR1 MDHEN, CDR2 SYDVKM. The CDR3 extends over 13 amino acids. Based on the CDR3 plus reference TRBV28 and TRBJ1-5, the full variable domain is DVKVTQSSRYLVKRTGEKVFLECVQDMDHENMFWYRQDPGLGLRLIYFSYDVKMKEKGDIPEGYSVSREKKERFSLILESASTNQTSMYLCASSLSSNQPQHFGDGTRLSIL.

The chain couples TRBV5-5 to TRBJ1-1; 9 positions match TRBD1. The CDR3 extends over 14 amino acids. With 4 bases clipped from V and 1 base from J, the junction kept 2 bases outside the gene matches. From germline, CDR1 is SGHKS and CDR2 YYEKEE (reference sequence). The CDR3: CASSPGQGNTEAFF. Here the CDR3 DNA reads TGTGCCAGCAGCCCGGGACAGGGGAACACTGAAGCTTTCTTT.

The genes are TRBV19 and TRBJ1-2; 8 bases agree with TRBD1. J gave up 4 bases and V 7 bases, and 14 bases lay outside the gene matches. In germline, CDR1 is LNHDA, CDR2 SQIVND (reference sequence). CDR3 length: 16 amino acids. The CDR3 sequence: CASTPGGTGRSYGYTF. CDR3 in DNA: TGTGCCAGTACCCCCGGTGGGACAGGACGATCCTATGGCTACACCTTC.

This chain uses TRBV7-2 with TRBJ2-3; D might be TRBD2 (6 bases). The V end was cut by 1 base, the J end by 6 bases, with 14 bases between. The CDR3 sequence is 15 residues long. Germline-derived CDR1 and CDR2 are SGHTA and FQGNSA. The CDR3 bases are TGTGCCAGCAGCTTAGTTGGACTACGGTATGATACGCAGTATTTT. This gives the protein CASSLVGLRYDTQYF.

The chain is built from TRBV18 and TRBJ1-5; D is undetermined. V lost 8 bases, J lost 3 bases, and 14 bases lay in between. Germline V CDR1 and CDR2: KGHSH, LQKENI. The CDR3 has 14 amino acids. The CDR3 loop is CASKSLSDNQPQHF. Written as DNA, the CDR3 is TGTGCCAGCAAGTCTCTTTCCGACAATCAGCCCCAGCATTTT.

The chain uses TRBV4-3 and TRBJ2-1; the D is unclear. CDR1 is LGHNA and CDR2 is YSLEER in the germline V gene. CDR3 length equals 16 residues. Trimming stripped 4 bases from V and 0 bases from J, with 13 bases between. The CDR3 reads CASSPNLVSSYNEQFF. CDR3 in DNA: TGCGCCAGCAGCCCGAACTTAGTAAGCTCCTACAATGAGCAGTTCTTC.

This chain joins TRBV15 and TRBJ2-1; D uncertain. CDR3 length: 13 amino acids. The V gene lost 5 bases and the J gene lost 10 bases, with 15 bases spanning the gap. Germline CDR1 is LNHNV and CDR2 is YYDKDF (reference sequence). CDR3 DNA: TGTGCCACCAGCCTGGGGTGGGAAGGAGAGCAGTTCTTC. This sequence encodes CATSLGWEGEQFF.

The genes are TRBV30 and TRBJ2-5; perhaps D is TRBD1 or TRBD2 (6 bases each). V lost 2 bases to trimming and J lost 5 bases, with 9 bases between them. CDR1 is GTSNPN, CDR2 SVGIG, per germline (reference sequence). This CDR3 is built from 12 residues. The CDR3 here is CAWSRGAETQYF. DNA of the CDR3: TGTGCCTGGAGTAGGGGGGCTGAGACCCAGTACTTC.

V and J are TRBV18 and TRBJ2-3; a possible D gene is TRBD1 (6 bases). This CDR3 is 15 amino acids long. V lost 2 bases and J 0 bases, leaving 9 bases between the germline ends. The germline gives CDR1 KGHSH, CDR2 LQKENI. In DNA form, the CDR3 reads TGTGCCAGCTCACCATTAGGACAGAGCACAGATACGCAGTATTTT. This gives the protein CASSPLGQSTDTQYF.

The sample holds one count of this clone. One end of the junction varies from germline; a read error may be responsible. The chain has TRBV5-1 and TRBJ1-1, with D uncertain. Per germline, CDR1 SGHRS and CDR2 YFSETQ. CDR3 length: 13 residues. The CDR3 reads CASSLGRNAEAFF. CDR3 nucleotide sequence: TGCGCCAGCAGCTTGGGGCGGAACGCTGAAGCTTTCTTT.